The source of this T cell receptor beta chain is a study of blood T cell repertoires in COVID-19. In the authors' workflow: Reference gene primer amplification in the assay estimated nucleated cell counts. Libraries were prepared by immunoSEQ multiplex PCR; TCRdb keeps only in-frame clonotypes and omits some of them. V and J calls and clone size follow that table, whereas D and trimming were derived from the DNA. Here the sample spans some 270,000 clones, 86% being singletons. Comments on this clone: A junction end diverges from the germline sequence, so it may reflect a read error.

Sequenced: peripheral blood. This receptor was obtained from a man in his forties or fifties with active or convalescent COVID-19.

This CDR3 reads CASSPPRGGNPEAFF. CDR3 nucleotide sequence: TGTGCCAGCAGCCCCCCGCGGGGGGGGAACCCTGAAGCTTTCTTT. The V call is TRBV5-5, the J call TRBJ1-1; a weak D match, TRBD1 (5 bases). The CDR3 consists of 15 residues. The germline V gene encodes CDR1 SGHKS and CDR2 YYEKEE (reference sequence).